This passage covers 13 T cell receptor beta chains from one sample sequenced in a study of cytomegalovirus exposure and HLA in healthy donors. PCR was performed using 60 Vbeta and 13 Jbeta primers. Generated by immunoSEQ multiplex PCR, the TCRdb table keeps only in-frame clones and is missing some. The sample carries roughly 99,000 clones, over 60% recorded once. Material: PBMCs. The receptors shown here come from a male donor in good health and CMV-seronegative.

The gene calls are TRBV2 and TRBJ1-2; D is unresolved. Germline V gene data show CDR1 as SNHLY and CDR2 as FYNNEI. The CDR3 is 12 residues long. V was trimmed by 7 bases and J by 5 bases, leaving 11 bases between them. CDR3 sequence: CASKRHLYGYTF. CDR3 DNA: TGTGCCAGCAAACGACATCTTTATGGCTACACCTTC.

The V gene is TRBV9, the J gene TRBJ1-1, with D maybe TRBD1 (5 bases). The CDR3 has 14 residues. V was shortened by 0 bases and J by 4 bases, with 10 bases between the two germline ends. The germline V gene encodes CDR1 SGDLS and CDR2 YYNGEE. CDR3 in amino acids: CASSVAGGGTEAFF. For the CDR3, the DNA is TGTGCCAGCAGCGTAGCCGGGGGGGGCACTGAAGCTTTCTTT.

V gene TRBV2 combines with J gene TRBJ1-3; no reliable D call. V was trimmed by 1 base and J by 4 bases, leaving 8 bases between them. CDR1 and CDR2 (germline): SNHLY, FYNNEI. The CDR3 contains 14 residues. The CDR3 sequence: CASSEGGIGNTIYF. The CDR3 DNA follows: TGTGCCAGCAGTGAAGGCGGGATCGGAAACACCATATATTTT.

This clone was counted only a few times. Here the CDR3 DNA reads TGTGCCAGTAGTCCCGGAGGACTGATGAGCTCCTACGAGCAGTACTTC. It translates to CASSPGGLMSSYEQYF. The rearrangement uses TRBV19 and TRBJ2-7; maybe TRBD2 (5 bases). This CDR3 region has 16 residues. Germline CDR1 and CDR2: LNHDA and SQIVND (reference sequence). V lost 5 bases and J lost 0, with 17 bases in between.

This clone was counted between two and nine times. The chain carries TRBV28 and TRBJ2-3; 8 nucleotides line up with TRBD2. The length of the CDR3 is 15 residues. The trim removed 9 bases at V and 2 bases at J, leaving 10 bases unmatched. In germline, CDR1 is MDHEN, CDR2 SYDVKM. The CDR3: CASQAGAENTDTQYF. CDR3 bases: TGTGCCAGTCAAGCGGGAGCTGAAAACACAGATACGCAGTATTTT.

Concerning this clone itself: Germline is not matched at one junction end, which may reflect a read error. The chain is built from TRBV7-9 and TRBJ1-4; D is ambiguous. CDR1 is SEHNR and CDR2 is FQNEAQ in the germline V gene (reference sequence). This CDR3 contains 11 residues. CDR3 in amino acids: CASSAAGEASF. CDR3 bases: TGTGCCAGCAGCGCAGCTGGAGAAGCCAGTTTT.

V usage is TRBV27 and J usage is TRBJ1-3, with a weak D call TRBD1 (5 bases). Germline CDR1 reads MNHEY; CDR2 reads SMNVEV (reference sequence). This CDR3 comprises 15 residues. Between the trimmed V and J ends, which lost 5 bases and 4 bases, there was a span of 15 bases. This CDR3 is CASSPRGGDGNTIYF. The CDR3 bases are TGTGCCAGCAGTCCCCGGGGGGGGGACGGAAACACCATATATTTT.

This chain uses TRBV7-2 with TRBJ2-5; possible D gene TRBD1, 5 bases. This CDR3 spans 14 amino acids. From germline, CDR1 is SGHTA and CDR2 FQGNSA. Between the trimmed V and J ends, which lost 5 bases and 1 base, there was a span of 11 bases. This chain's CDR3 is CASSRGQSQETQYF. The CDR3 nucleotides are TGTGCCAGCAGCAGGGGCCAAAGCCAAGAGACCCAGTACTTC.

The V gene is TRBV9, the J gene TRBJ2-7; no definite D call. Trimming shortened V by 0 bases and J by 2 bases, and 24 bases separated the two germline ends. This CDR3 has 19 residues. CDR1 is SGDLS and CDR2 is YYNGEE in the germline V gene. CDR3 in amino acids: CASSVATCLVVVPPYEQYF. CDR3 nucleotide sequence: TGTGCCAGCAGCGTAGCTACGTGTCTAGTAGTCGTACCCCCCTACGAGCAGTACTTC.

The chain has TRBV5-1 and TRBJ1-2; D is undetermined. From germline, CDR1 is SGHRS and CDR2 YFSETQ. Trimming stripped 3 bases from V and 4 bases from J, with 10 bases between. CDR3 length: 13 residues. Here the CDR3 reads CASSSNIRYGYTF. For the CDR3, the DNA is TGCGCCAGCAGCTCGAACATACGCTATGGCTACACCTTC.

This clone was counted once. The CDR3 DNA reads TGCGCCAGCAGCTTCAGCGGGACCACCTACGAGCAGTACTTC. Protein product: CASSFSGTTYEQYF. V is TRBV5-1 and J is TRBJ2-7, with TRBD2 matching over 7 bases. V dropped 2 bases and J dropped 2; count of bases not matched to a gene: 4. This CDR3 is built from 14 residues. Germline-derived CDR1 and CDR2 are SGHRS and YFSETQ. Looking up the rest from reference TRBV5-1 and TRBJ2-7 gives the full variable domain: KAGVTQTPRYLIKTRGQQVTLSCSPISGHRSVSWYQQTPGQGLQFLFEYFSETQRNKGNFPGRFSGRQFSNSRSEMNVSTLELGDSALYLCASSFSGTTYEQYFGPGTRLTVT.

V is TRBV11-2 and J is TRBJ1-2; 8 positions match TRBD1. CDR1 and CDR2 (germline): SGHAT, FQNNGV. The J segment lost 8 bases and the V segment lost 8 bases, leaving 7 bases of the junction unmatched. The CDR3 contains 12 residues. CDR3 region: CASAQGGEGYTF. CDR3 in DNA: TGTGCCAGCGCACAGGGGGGAGAAGGCTACACCTTC.

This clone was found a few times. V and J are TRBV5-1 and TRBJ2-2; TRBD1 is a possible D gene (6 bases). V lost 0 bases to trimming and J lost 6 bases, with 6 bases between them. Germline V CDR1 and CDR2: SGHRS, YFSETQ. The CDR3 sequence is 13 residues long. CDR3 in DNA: TGCGCCAGCAGCTTGGAGGGGGCCGGGGAGCTGTTTTTT. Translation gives CASSLEGAGELFF.